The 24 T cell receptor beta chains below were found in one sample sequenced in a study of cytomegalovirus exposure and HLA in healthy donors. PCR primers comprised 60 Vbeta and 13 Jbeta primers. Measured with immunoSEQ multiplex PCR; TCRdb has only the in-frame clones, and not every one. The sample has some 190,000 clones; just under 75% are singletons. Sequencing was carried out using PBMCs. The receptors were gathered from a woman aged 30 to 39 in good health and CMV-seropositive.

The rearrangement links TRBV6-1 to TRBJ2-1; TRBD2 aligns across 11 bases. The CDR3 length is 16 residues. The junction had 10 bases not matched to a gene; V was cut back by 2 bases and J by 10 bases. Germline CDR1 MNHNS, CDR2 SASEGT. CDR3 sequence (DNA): TGTGCCAGCAGTGAACCCCGAGTAGCGGGAGGGCGAGAGCAGTTCTTC. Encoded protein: CASSEPRVAGGREQFF.

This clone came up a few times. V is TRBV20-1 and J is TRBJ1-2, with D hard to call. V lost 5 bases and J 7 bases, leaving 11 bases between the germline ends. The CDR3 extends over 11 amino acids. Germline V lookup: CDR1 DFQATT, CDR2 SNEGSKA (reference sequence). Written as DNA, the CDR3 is TGCAGTGCTCCCCCGGTTGGTGGCTACACCTTC. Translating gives CSAPPVGGYTF.

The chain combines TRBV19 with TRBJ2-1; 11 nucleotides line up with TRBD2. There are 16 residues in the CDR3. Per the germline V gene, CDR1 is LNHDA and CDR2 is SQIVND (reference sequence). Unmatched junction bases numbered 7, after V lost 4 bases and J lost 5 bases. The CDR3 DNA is TGTGCCAGTAGTAAATGGTCTAGCGGGGGGAACAATGAGCAGTTCTTC. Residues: CASSKWSSGGNNEQFF.

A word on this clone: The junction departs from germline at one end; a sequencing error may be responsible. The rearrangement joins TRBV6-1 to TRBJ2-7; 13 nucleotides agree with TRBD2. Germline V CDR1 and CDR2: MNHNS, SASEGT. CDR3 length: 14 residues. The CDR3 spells CASSRTSGSSEQHF. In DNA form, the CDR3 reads TGTGCCAGCAGTAGGACTAGCGGGAGCAGCGAGCAGCACTTC.

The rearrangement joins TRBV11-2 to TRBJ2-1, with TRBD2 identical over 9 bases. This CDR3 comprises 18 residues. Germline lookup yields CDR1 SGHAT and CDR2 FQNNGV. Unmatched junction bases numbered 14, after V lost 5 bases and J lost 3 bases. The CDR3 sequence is CASSQGLVAGVFYNEQFF. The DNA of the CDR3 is TGTGCCAGCAGCCAGGGGTTGGTAGCGGGAGTTTTCTACAATGAGCAGTTCTTC.

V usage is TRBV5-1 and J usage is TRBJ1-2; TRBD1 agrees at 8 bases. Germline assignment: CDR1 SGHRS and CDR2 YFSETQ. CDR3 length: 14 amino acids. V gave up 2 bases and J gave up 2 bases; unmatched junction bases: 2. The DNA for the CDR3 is TGCGCCAGCAGCTTAGACAGGGGCAACTATGGCTACACCTTC. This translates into CASSLDRGNYGYTF.

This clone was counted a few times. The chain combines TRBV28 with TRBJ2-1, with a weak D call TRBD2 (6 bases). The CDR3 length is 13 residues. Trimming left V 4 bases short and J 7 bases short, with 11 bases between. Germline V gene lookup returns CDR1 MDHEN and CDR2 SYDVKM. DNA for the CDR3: TGTGCCAGCAGTTCTCCAGGGAGGAATGAGCAGTTCTTC. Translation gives CASSSPGRNEQFF.

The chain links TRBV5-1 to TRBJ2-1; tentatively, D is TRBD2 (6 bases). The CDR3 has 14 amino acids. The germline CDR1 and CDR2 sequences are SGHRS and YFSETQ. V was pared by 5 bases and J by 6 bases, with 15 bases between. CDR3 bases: TGCGCCAGCAGGAAATTGGGAGGCGGCAATGAGCAGTTCTTC. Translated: CASRKLGGGNEQFF.

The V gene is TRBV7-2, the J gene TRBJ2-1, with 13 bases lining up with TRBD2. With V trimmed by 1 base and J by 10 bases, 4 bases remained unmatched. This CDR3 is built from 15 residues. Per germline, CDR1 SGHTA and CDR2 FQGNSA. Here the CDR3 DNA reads TGTGCCAGCAGCTTAGGGACTAGCGGGAGTTGGGAGCAGTTCTTC. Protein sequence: CASSLGTSGSWEQFF.

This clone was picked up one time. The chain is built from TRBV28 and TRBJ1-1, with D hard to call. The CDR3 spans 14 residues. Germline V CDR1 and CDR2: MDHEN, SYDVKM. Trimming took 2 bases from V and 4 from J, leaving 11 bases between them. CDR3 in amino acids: CASSLGRMVTEAFF. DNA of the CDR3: TGTGCCAGCAGTTTAGGCCGAATGGTCACTGAAGCTTTCTTT.

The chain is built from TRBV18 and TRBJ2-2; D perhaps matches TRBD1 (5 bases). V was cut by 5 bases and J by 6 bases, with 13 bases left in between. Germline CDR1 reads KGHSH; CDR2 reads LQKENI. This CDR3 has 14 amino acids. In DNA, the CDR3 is TGTGCCAGCTCAGCGGTCCAGGGTTCCGGGGAGCTGTTTTTT. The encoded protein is CASSAVQGSGELFF. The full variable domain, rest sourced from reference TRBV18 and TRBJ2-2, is NAGVMQNPRHLVRRRGQEARLRCSPMKGHSHVYWYRQLPEEGLKFMVYLQKENIIDESGMPKERFSAEFPKEGPSILRIQQVVRGDSAAYFCASSAVQGSGELFFGEGSRLTVL.

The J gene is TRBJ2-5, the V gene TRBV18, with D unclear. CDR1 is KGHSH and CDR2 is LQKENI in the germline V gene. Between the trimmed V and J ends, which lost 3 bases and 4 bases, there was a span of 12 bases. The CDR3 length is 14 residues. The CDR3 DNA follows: TGTGCCAGCTCACCCTACGTAGCTGGAGAGACCCAGTACTTC. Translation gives CASSPYVAGETQYF.

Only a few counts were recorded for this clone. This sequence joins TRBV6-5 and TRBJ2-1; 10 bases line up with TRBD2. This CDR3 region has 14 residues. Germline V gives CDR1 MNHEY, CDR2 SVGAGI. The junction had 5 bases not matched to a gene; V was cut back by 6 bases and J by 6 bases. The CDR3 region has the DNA TGTGCCAGCAGAATACTAGCGGGACTCAATGAGCAGTTCTTC. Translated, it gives CASRILAGLNEQFF.

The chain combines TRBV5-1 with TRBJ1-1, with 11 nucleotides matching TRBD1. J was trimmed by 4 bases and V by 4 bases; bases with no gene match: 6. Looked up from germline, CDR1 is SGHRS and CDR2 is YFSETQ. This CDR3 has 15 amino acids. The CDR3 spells CASSPAGTGGTEAFF. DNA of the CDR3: TGCGCCAGCAGCCCGGCCGGGACAGGGGGCACTGAAGCTTTCTTT.

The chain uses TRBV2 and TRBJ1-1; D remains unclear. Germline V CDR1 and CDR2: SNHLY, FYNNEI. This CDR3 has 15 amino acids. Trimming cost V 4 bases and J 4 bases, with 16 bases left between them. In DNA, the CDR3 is TGTGCCAGCAGTGTAATACGGGATGAAGGCACTGAAGCTTTCTTT. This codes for CASSVIRDEGTEAFF. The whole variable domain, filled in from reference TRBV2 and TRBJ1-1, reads EPEVTQTPSHQVTQMGQEVILRCVPISNHLYFYWYRQILGQKVEFLVSFYNNEISEKSEIFDDQFSVERPDGSNFTLKIRSTKLEDSAMYFCASSVIRDEGTEAFFGQGTRLTVV.

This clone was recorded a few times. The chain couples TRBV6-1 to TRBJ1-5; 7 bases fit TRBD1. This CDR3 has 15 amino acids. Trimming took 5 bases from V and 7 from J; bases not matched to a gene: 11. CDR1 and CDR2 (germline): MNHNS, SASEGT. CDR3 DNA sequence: TGTGCCAGCAGTCCTGACAGGGCCCCCCACCAGCCCCAGCATTTT. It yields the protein CASSPDRAPHQPQHF.

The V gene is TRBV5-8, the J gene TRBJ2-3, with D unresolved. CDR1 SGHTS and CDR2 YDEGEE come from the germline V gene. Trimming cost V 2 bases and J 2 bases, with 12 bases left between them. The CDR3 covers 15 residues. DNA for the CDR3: TGTGCCAGCAGCTTAGGTGGAGCGCCCACAGATACGCAGTATTTT. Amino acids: CASSLGGAPTDTQYF.

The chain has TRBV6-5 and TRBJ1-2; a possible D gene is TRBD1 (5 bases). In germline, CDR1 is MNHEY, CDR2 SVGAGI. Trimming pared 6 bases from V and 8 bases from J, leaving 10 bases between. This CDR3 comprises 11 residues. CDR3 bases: TGTGCCAGCAGGCGACGGGGGGGCTACACCTTC. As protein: CASRRRGGYTF.

CDR3 nucleotide sequence: TGTGCCAGCAGTGCGACAGGGGGCTGGATCTATGAGCAGTTCTTC. Translated, it gives CASSATGGWIYEQFF. The V and J genes are TRBV27 and TRBJ2-1, with 10 bases that match TRBD1. V was clipped by 5 bases and J by 8 bases; unmatched bases: 9. This CDR3 spans 15 amino acids. Germline CDR1 MNHEY, CDR2 SMNVEV (reference sequence).

DNA for the CDR3: TGCGCCAGCAGAAGGGACACCTCGACCACTGAAGCTTTCTTT. Its protein product is CASRRDTSTTEAFF. This chain connects TRBV10-1 to TRBJ1-1, with D perhaps TRBD1 (6 bases). CDR1 is WNHNN and CDR2 is SYGVQD in the germline V gene (reference sequence). The CDR3 spans 14 residues. The V end was cut by 6 bases, the J end by 4 bases, with 15 bases between.

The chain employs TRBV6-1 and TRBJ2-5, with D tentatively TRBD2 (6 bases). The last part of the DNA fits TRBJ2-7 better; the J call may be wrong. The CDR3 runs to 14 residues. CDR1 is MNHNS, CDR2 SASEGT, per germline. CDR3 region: CASSVQYSGYEQYF. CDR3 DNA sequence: TGTGCCAGCAGTGTTCAGTATAGCGGCTACGAGCAGTACTTC.

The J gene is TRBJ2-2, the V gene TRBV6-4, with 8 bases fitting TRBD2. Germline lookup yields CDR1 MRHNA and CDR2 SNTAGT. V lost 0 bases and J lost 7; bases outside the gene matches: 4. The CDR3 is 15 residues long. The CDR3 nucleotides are TGTGCCAGCAGTGACTCCCGGGAGGGGATCGGGGAGCTGTTTTTT. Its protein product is CASSDSREGIGELFF.

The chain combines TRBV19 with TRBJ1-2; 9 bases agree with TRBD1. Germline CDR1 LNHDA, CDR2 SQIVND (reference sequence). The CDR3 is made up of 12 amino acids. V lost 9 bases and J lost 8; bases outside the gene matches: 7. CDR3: CASRGTGPGYTF. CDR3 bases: TGTGCCAGCAGAGGGACAGGGCCCGGCTACACCTTC.

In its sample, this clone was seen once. As DNA, the CDR3 is TGTGCCAGTACCCCTTTTAACACCGGGGAGCTGTTTTTT. Translating gives CASTPFNTGELFF. V is TRBV19 and J is TRBJ2-2; D is unclear. The CDR3 is made up of 13 amino acids. CDR1 is LNHDA and CDR2 is SQIVND in the germline V gene (reference sequence). Trimming took off 7 bases at V and 2 bases at J, with 8 bases between the two ends.